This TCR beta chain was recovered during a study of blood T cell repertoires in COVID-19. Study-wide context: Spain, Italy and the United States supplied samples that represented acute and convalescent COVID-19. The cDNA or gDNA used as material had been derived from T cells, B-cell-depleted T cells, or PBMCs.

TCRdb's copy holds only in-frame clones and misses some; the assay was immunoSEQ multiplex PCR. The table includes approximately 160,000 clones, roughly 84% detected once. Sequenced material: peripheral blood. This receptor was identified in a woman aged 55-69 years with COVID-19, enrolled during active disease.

Written as DNA, the CDR3 is TGCGCCAGCAGCTTGGGTTTGGCGGACACAGATACGCAGTATTTT. It encodes CASSLGLADTDTQYF. The gene calls are TRBV5-1 and TRBJ2-3; no clear D gene. With 0 bases removed from V and 2 bases from J, the gap between germline ends came to 10 bases. This CDR3 has 15 residues. Germline CDR1 is SGHRS and CDR2 is YFSETQ. The variable domain in full, completed from reference TRBV5-1 and TRBJ2-3, reads KAGVTQTPRYLIKTRGQQVTLSCSPISGHRSVSWYQQTPGQGLQFLFEYFSETQRNKGNFPGRFSGRQFSNSRSEMNVSTLELGDSALYLCASSLGLADTDTQYFGPGTRLTVL.